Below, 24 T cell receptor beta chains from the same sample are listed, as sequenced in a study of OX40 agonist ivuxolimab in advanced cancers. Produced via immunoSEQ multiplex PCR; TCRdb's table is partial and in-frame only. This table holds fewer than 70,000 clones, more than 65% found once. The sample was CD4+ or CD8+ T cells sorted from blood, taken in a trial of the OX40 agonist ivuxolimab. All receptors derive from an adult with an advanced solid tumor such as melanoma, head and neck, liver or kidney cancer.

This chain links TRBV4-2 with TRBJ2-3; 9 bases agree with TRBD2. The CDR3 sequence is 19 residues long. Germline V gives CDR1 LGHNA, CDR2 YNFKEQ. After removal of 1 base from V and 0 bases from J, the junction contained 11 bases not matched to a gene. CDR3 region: CASSQASASGNPSTDTQYF. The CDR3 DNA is TGTGCCAGCAGCCAAGCGTCGGCTAGCGGGAACCCTAGCACAGATACGCAGTATTTT.

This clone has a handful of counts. CDR3 protein: CASRPRVDTEAFF. The CDR3 nucleotides read TGCGCCAGCAGGCCCAGAGTGGACACTGAAGCTTTCTTT. This rearrangement joins TRBV5-1 to TRBJ1-1; the D is unclear. The ends were cut back, 5 bases at V and 3 bases at J, with 11 bases in the middle. Looked up from germline, CDR1 is SGHRS and CDR2 is YFSETQ. The CDR3 contains 13 residues. Based on the CDR3 plus reference TRBV5-1 and TRBJ1-1, the full variable domain is KAGVTQTPRYLIKTRGQQVTLSCSPISGHRSVSWYQQTPGQGLQFLFEYFSETQRNKGNFPGRFSGRQFSNSRSEMNVSTLELGDSALYLCASRPRVDTEAFFGQGTRLTVV.

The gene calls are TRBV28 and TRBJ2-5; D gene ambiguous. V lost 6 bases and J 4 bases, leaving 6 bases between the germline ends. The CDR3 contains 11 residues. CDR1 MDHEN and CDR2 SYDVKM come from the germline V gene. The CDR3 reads CASRHGETQYF. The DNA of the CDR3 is TGTGCCAGCAGGCACGGAGAGACCCAGTACTTC.

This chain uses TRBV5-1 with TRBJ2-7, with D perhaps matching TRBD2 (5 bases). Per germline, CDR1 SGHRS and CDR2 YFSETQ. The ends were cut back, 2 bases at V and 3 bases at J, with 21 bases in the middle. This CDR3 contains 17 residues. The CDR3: CASSFGPTSGSGYEQYF. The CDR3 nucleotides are TGCGCCAGCAGCTTCGGACCGACTTCGGGGAGCGGCTACGAGCAGTACTTC.

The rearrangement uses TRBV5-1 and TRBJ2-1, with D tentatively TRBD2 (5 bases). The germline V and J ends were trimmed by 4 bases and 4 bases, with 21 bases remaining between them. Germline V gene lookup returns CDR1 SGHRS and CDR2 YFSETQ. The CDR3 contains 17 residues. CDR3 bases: TGCGCCAGCAGCGCCGCCTGGGAGAAACTCTATTACAATGAGCAGTTCTTC. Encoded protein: CASSAAWEKLYYNEQFF.

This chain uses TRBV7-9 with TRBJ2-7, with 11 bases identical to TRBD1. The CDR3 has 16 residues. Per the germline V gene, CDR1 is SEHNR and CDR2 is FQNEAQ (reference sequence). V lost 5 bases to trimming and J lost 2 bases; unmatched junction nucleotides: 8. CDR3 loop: CASSPPGQGVTYEQYF. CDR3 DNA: TGTGCCAGCAGCCCACCGGGACAGGGGGTAACCTACGAGCAGTACTTC.

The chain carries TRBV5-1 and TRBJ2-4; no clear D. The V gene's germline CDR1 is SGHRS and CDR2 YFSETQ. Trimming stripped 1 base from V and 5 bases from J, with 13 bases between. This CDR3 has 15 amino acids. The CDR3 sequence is CASSLNIGHQNIQYF. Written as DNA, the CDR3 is TGCGCCAGCAGCTTGAATATCGGCCACCAAAACATTCAGTACTTC. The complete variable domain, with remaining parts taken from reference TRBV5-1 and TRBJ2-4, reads KAGVTQTPRYLIKTRGQQVTLSCSPISGHRSVSWYQQTPGQGLQFLFEYFSETQRNKGNFPGRFSGRQFSNSRSEMNVSTLELGDSALYLCASSLNIGHQNIQYFGAGTRLSVL.

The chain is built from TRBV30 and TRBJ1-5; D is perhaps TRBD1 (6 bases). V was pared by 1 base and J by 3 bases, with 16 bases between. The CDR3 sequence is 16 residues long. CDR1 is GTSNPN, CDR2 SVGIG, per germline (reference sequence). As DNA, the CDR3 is TGTGCCTGGAGTGGAGGGGGGGCTCAAGCCAATCAGCCCCAGCATTTT. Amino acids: CAWSGGGAQANQPQHF.

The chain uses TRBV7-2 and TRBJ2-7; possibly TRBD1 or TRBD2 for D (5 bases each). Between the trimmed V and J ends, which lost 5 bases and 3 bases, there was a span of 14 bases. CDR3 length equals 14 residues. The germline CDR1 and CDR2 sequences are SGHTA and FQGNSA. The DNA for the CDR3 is TGTGCCAGCAGCCCCGTCGAGGGGCGCTACGAGCAGTACTTC. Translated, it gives CASSPVEGRYEQYF.

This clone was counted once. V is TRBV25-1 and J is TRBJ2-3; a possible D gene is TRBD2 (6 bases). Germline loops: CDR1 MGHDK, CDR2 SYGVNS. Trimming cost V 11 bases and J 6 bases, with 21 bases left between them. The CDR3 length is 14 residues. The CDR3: CALPRGPGLDTQYF. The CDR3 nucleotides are TGTGCCCTCCCGCGGGGCCCCGGGTTGGATACGCAGTATTTT.

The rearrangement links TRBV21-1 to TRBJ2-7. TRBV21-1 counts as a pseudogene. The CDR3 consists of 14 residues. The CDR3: CASSRLTGYVEQYF. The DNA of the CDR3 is TGTGCCAGCAGCAGACTAACAGGTTACGTGGAGCAGTACTTC.

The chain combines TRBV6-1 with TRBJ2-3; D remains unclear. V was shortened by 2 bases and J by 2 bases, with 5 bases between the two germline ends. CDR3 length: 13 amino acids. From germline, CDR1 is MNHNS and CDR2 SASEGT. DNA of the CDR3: TGTGCCAGCAGTGAACAGGACACAGATACGCAGTATTTT. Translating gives CASSEQDTDTQYF.

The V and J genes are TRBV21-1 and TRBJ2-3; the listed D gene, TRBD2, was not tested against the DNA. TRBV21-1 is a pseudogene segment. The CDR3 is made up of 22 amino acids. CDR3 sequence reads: CASSKEPRDGVNSGKGPDTQYF. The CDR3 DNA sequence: TGTGCCAGCAGCAAAGAACCTCGGGACGGGGTAAATAGCGGGAAGGGCCCAGATACGCAGTATTTT.

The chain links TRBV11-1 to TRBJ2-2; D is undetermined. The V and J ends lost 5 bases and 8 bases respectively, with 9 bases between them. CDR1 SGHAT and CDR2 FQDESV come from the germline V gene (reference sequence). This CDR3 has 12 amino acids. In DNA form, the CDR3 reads TGTGCCAGCAGCCCGAATTCAGGGGAGCTGTTTTTT. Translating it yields CASSPNSGELFF.

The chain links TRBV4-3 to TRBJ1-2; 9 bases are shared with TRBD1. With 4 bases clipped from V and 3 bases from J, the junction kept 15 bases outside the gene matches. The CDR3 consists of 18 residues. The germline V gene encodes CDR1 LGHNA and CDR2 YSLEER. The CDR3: CASSPTRDRDGFYYGYTF. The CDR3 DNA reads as TGCGCCAGCAGCCCTACTCGGGACAGGGACGGTTTTTACTATGGCTACACCTTC.

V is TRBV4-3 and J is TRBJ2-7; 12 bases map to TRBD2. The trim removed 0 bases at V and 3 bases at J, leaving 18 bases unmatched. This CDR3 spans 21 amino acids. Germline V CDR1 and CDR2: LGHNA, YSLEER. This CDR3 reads CASSQDSPRLAGDVGRYEQYF. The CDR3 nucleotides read TGCGCCAGCAGCCAAGATTCCCCTAGACTAGCGGGAGACGTCGGACGCTACGAGCAGTACTTC.

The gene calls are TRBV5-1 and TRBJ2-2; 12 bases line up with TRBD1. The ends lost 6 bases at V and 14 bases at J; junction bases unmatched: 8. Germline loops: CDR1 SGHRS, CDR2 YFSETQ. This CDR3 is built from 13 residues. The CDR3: CASNPAGQGALFF. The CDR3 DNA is TGCGCCAGCAATCCGGCGGGACAGGGGGCCCTGTTTTTT.

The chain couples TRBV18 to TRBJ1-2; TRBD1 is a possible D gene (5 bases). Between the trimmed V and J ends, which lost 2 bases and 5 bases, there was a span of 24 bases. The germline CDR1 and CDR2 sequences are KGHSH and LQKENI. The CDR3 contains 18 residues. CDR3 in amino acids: CASSPVGHERAVKYGYTF. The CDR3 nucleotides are TGTGCCAGCTCACCAGTCGGACACGAAAGGGCGGTCAAGTATGGCTACACCTTC.

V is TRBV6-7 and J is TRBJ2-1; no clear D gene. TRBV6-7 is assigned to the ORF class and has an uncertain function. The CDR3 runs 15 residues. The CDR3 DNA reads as TGTGCTCCAAAGGAGAGTGTATGGTACTACAATGAGCAGTTCTTC. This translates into CAPKESVWYYNEQFF.

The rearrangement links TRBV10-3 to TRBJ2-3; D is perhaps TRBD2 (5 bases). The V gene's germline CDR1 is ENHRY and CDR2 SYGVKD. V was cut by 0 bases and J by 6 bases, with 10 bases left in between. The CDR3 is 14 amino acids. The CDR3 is CAISESDSRDTQYF. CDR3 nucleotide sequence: TGTGCCATCAGTGAGTCGGACTCACGGGATACGCAGTATTTT.

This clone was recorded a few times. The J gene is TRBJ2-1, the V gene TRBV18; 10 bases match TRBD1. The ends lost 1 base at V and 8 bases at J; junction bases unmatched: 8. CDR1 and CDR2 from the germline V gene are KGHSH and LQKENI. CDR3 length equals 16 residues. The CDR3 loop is CASSPQNSGTGDEQFF. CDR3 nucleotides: TGTGCCAGCTCACCACAAAACTCCGGGACAGGGGATGAGCAGTTCTTC.

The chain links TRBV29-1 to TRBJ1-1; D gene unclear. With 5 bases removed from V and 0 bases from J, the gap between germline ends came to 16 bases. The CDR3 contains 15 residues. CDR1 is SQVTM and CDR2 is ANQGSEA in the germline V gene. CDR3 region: CSVSSSTAMNTEAFF. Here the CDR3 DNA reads TGCAGCGTTTCCTCCTCCACAGCCATGAACACTGAAGCTTTCTTT.

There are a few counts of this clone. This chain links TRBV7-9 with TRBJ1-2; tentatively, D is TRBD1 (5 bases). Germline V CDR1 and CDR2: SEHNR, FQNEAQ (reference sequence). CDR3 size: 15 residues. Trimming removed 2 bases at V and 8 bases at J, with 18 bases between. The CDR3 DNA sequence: TGTGCCAGCAGCTTATTCGAGGGTGGGGCAGAGGGCTACACCTTC. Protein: CASSLFEGGAEGYTF.

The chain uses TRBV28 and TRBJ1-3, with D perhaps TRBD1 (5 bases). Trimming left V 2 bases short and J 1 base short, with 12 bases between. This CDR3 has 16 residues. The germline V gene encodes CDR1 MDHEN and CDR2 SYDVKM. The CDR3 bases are TGTGCCAGCAGTTTAGCTTCGGGGGAATCTGGAAACACCATATATTTT. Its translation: CASSLASGESGNTIYF. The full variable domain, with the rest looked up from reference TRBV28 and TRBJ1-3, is DVKVTQSSRYLVKRTGEKVFLECVQDMDHENMFWYRQDPGLGLRLIYFSYDVKMKEKGDIPEGYSVSREKKERFSLILESASTNQTSMYLCASSLASGESGNTIYFGEGSWLTVV.